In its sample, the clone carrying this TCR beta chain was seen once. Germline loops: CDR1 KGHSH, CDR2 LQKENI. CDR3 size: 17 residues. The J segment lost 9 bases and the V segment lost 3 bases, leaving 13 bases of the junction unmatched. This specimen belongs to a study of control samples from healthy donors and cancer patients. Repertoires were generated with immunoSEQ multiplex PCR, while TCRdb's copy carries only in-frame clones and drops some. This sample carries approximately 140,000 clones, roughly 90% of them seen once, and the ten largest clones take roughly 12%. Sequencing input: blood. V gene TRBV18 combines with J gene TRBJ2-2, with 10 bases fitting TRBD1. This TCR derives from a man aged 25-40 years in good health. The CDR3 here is CASSPSSTGGWIRELFF. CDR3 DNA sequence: TGTGCCAGCTCACCCTCTTCGACAGGGGGCTGGATCAGGGAGCTGTTTTTT.